This paragraph reports one TCR beta chain. Its antigen specificity is not known. No per-base quality is available; no much larger clone lies one base away. To demonstrate the VDJtools post-analysis software, the study profiled TCR beta repertoires from the peripheral blood of 13 young patients with multiple sclerosis. The multiple sclerosis patients were children and adolescents between roughly 6 and 17 years of age. The sample originates from a study of post-analysis software for immune sequencing data (dated by TCRdb to between 2014 and 2017). Regarding the complete study: Disease courses on record covered relapsing-remitting, secondary progressive and progressive-relapsing multiple sclerosis, though some patients had no subtype annotation. The patient repertoires were set against under 13 previously published healthy control repertoires from donors whose ages ranged from about 6 to 26 years. A subset of samples was prepared in parallel using single-end sample barcoding, then pooled and co-amplified after Illumina adapter ligation. Points the paper makes about the study in general: Compared with controls, multiple sclerosis patients had significantly lower normalized Chao1 diversity, a finding suggesting substantial peripheral T-cell clonal expansion. Strong co-clustering of samples prepared in the same batch was shown by direct clustering with F measure, prompting a batch-effect correction. The multiple sclerosis patient group was slightly younger than the control group. Roughly 5 TRBV segments, including TRBV5-6, TRBV5-1 and TRBV20-1, were significantly more frequent in patients than controls.

The germline V gene supplies CDR1 SNHLY and CDR2 FYNNEI. The CDR3 goes from the cysteine to the phenylalanine over 15 residues. The entry retains the CDR3 DNA only, 45 bases that are in frame from base 1. A distance of 18 bases separates the germline ends of V and J, which lose 1 base and 9 bases respectively. The library was obtained by PCR. Reads for this sample came from an Illumina HiSeq 2500. Unique molecular identifiers were incorporated into TCR beta cDNA libraries to reduce PCR and sequencing biases. Roughly 500,000 cDNA molecules were obtained for every 1 to 10 million input T cells, so each molecule roughly corresponded to one T cell. Patient libraries were prepared and sequenced with the same protocol used for the earlier healthy control dataset. Within a given batch, samples were prepared together, multiplexed and sequenced on the same HiSeq lane. The authors processed their data as follows. Raw barcoded reads were processed with MIGEC, discarding single-read molecular identifier groups before consensus assembly and CDR3 extraction. VDJtools was used for post-analysis of the clonotype tables, and diversity was normalized by down-sampling every dataset to the size of the smallest sample. To correct batch-related cross-sample contamination, repertoire overlap clustering matched CDR3 amino acid sequences but not nucleotide sequences. TCRdb passed the public sequencing reads through fastp at Q25 and MiXCR, retaining productive beta sequences. Duplicate CDR3 protein sequences are folded into a single record with the most common DNA and genes. The V and J calls, along with clone size, are taken from TCRdb and not from the paper's own processing. The sample profile shows fewer than 850,000 distinct CDR3 sequences; roughly 30% of them were found once. In total, the top ten clones hold 0.56% of the sample.

The rearrangement combines TRBV2 with TRBJ2-5; the D gene is perhaps TRBD2, from 7 matching bases. The receptor was derived from a girl aged 5-17 years with multiple sclerosis. The sequenced sample consisted of blood. The CDR3 in this case is CASSEVGAGGPSQYF. The DNA sequence is as follows: TGTGCCAGCAGTGAAGTGGGGGCCGGGGGGCCATCCCAGTACTTC.